This T cell receptor (beta chain) is from a study of blood T cell repertoires in COVID-19. Across the whole study: The United States, Italy and Spain supplied acute and convalescent COVID-19 samples. PBMCs, B-cell-depleted T cells, or T cells provided the cDNA or gDNA that made up the material.

Original handling: Quantification of nucleated cells was approximated via reference gene primer amplification. Sequenced by immunoSEQ multiplex PCR; TCRdb stores in-frame clones only, minus some. V and J calls and clone size follow that table, whereas D and trimming were derived from the DNA. Of about 98,000 clones listed, nearly 90% are singletons. The count of this clone is one. V was clipped by 11 bases and J by 8 bases; unmatched bases: 5. This CDR3 is 12 amino acids long. The germline gives CDR1 MNHEY, CDR2 SVGAGI. The sequenced material came from peripheral blood. The chain has TRBV6-5 and TRBJ1-4, with 10 bases lining up with TRBD1. The TCR sequence derives from a man aged 70 or older with acute or convalescent COVID-19. In nucleotides, the CDR3 is TGTGCCGGTGGGACAGGGGTGGAAAAACTGTTTTTT. This gives the protein CAGGTGVEKLFF.